This TCR beta chain was documented in a study of T cell changes during pregnancy in multiple sclerosis. V was cut by 4 bases and J by 2 bases, with 11 bases left in between. CDR3 length equals 14 residues. Germline CDR1 is SGDLS and CDR2 is YYNGEE. Produced via immunoSEQ multiplex PCR; TCRdb's table is partial and in-frame only. The data hold tens of thousands of clones, with approximately 92% observed a single time. The TCR comes from a female donor with multiple sclerosis, enrolled in a pregnancy study. The sequencing used CD8+ T cells from peripheral blood mononuclear cells, collected in the third trimester of pregnancy. The chain joins TRBV9 to TRBJ2-3; D ambiguous. The CDR3: CASSTTRFTDTQYF. CDR3 coding DNA: TGTGCCAGCAGCACAACACGCTTCACAGATACGCAGTATTTT.